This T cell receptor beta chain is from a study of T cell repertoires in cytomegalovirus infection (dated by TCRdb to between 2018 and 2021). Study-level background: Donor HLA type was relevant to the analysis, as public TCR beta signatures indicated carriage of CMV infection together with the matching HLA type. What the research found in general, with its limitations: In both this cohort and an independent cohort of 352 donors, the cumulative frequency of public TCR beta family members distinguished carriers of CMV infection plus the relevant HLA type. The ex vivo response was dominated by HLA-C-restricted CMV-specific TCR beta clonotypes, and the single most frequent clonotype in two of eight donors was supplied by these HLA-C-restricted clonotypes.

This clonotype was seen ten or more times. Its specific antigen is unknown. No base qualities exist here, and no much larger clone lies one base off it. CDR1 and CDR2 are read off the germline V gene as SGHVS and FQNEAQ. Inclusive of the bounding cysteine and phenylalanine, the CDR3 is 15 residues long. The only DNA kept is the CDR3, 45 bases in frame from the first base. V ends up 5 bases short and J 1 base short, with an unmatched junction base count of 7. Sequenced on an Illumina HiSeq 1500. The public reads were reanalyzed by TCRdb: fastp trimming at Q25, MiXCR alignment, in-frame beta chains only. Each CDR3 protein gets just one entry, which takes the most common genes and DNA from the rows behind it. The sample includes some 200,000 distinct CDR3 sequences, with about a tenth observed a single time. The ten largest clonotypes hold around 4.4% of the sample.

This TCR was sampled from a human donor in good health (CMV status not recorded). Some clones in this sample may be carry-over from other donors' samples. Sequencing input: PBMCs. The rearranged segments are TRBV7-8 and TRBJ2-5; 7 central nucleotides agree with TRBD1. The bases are TGTGCCAGCAGCCTACAGGGGAGAGGCCAAGAGACCCAGTACTTC. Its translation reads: CASSLQGRGQETQYF.